Below are 11 T cell receptor beta chains sequenced from a single sample in a study of vaccination and CD4 T cells after COVID-19 (dated by TCRdb to about 2022). Library preparation employed PCR. TCRdb lists the instrument as Illumina iSeq 100. DNA from cultured CD4+ T cells was subjected to TCR sequencing with the Oncomine TCR Beta short-read assay at the Johns Hopkins FTIC core. TCRdb reprocessed the public reads (quality trimming at Q25 with fastp, clone calling with MiXCR) and kept in-frame beta chains. Each CDR3 protein appears once, grouped with its most common genes and DNA. This sample lists about 15,000 distinct CDR3 sequences; around 78% were detected once. About a tenth of the sample is held by the ten biggest clonotypes. In light of the paper, this sample's treatment or condition label describes: approximately 9-day PBMC culture with coronavirus spike peptide pools or control peptides (ViraFEST assay).

Their antigen targets remain unknown. The specimen was CD4+ T cells from blood, cultured in vitro. The source is a human donor who had recovered from COVID-19.

This chain uses TRBV6-1 with TRBJ1-1; TRBD1 matches at 7 bases. Trimming removed 5 bases from V and 11 bases from J; junction bases left unmatched: 5. Looked up from germline, CDR1 is MNHNS and CDR2 is SASEGT. The CDR3 runs to 11 residues. CDR3 amino acids: CASSSTGEAFF. CDR3 in DNA: TGTGCCAGCAGTAGTACAGGGGAGGCTTTCTTT.

This clonotype was picked up one time. V is TRBV19 and J is TRBJ2-1; D may be TRBD1 or TRBD2 (5 bases each). Looked up from germline, CDR1 is LNHDA and CDR2 is SQIVND (reference sequence). The CDR3 extends over 16 amino acids. The V and J ends lost 7 bases and 7 bases respectively, with 23 bases between them. CDR3 amino acids: CASKLESEEGSNEQFF. In DNA, the CDR3 is TGTGCCAGTAAACTCGAGTCGGAAGAGGGGTCGAATGAGCAGTTCTTC. Based on the CDR3 plus reference TRBV19 and TRBJ2-1, the full variable domain is DGGITQSPKYLFRKEGQNVTLSCEQNLNHDAMYWYRQDPGQGLRLIYYSQIVNDFQKGDIAEGYSVSREKKESFPLTVTSAQKNPTAFYLCASKLESEEGSNEQFFGPGTRLTVL.

This rearrangement joins TRBV6-2 or TRBV6-3 to TRBJ2-6, with TRBD1 identical over 9 bases. Per germline, CDR1 MNHEY and CDR2 SVGEGT. Unmatched junction bases numbered 17, after V lost 2 bases and J lost 0 bases. This CDR3 region has 22 residues. The CDR3 is CASSYHSRDRVSMPSGANVLTF. The CDR3 bases are TGTGCCAGCAGTTACCACAGCCGGGACAGGGTTTCAATGCCCTCTGGGGCCAACGTCCTGACTTTC.

The V call is TRBV28, the J call TRBJ2-5; 11 nucleotides line up with TRBD2. This CDR3 is 15 amino acids long. Germline assignment: CDR1 MDHEN and CDR2 SYDVKM. With 2 bases clipped from V and 4 bases from J, the junction kept 3 bases outside the gene matches. CDR3 DNA: TGTGCCAGCAGTTTACCACTAGCGGGAGTAGAGACCCAGTACTTC. Translating it yields CASSLPLAGVETQYF. Variable domain in full (rest from reference TRBV28 and TRBJ2-5): DVKVTQSSRYLVKRTGEKVFLECVQDMDHENMFWYRQDPGLGLRLIYFSYDVKMKEKGDIPEGYSVSREKKERFSLILESASTNQTSMYLCASSLPLAGVETQYFGPGTRLLVL.

The chain employs TRBV15 and TRBJ1-1; the D is unclear. The CDR3 sequence is 13 residues long. Germline-derived CDR1 and CDR2 are LNHNV and YYDKDF (reference sequence). The V gene lost 0 bases and the J gene lost 7 bases, with 9 bases spanning the gap. CDR3 protein: CATSRDPGREAFF. The CDR3 DNA reads as TGTGCCACCAGCAGAGATCCAGGTCGTGAAGCTTTCTTT.

The chain has TRBV25-1 and TRBJ2-3; unclear D gene. CDR1 and CDR2 (germline): MGHDK, SYGVNS. The CDR3 extends over 13 amino acids. Trimming took 2 bases from V and 2 from J, leaving 5 bases between them. In DNA, the CDR3 is TGTGCCAGCAGTGAACACCCCACAGATACGCAGTATTTT. Protein product: CASSEHPTDTQYF. Together with reference TRBV25-1 and TRBJ2-3, the CDR3 gives the full variable domain: EADIYQTPRYLVIGTGKKITLECSQTMGHDKMYWYQQDPGMELHLIHYSYGVNSTEKGDLSSESTVSRIRTEHFPLTLESARPSHTSQYLCASSEHPTDTQYFGPGTRLTVL.

The rearrangement links TRBV10-3 to TRBJ2-1; 9 bases line up with TRBD1. Germline CDR1 ENHRY, CDR2 SYGVKD. The CDR3 consists of 16 residues. V dropped 0 bases and J dropped 4; count of bases not matched to a gene: 4. Here the CDR3 reads CAISESAGQGYNEQFF. The CDR3 nucleotides are TGTGCCATCAGTGAGTCTGCGGGACAGGGTTACAATGAGCAGTTCTTC.

The genes are TRBV6-5 and TRBJ1-1, with TRBD1 matching over 8 bases. This CDR3 has 15 amino acids. J gave up 1 base and V 3 bases, and 4 bases lay outside the gene matches. The germline CDR1 and CDR2 sequences are MNHEY and SVGAGI. This chain's CDR3 is CASSYYGQGNTEAFF. In nucleotides, the CDR3 is TGTGCCAGCAGTTATTATGGACAGGGGAACACTGAAGCTTTCTTT.

This chain links TRBV20-1 with TRBJ1-6; D is possibly TRBD1 (6 bases). The length of the CDR3 is 16 residues. Trimming pared 3 bases from V and 7 bases from J, leaving 19 bases between. Germline V gene lookup returns CDR1 DFQATT and CDR2 SNEGSKA (reference sequence). The DNA of the CDR3 is TGCAGTGCTAGCCTAGAGGGGCCGAGGGGGAATTCACCCCTCCACTTT. Translating gives CSASLEGPRGNSPLHF.

The gene calls are TRBV7-9 and TRBJ1-1; D gene uncertain. Germline CDR1 SEHNR, CDR2 FQNEAQ (reference sequence). The CDR3 covers 14 residues. V shed 3 bases and J shed 5 bases, with 13 bases lying between them. The CDR3 coding sequence is TGTGCCAGCAGCTTGGCGGGGAAAGGTACTGAAGCTTTCTTT. Amino acids: CASSLAGKGTEAFF. Combining the CDR3 with reference TRBV7-9 and TRBJ1-1 gives the whole variable domain DTGVSQNPRHKITKRGQNVTFRCDPISEHNRLYWYRQTLGQGPEFLTYFQNEAQLEKSRLLSDRFSAERPKGSFSTLEIQRTEQGDSAMYLCASSLAGKGTEAFFGQGTRLTVV.

The chain uses TRBV9 and TRBJ1-2; 7 nucleotides align to TRBD1. The CDR3 covers 14 residues. J gave up 6 bases and V 1 base, and 6 bases lay outside the gene matches. Germline CDR1 SGDLS, CDR2 YYNGEE. The CDR3 loop is CASSVNDRVHGYTF. The CDR3 DNA is TGTGCCAGCAGCGTAAACGACAGGGTACATGGCTACACCTTC.